This entry concerns a single T cell receptor beta chain. Its antigen remains unknown. Germline V gene data show CDR1 as SQVTM and CDR2 as ANQGSEA. This CDR3 is built from 13 residues. The data originate from a study of T cells expressing NK-cell markers. Study as a whole: Investigators obtained TCR beta repertoires from sorted CD3+CD56+NKG2C+, CD3+CD56+NKG2C- and CD3+CD56-NKG2C+ T cells. Seven of the eight sequenced donors were classified as HCMV-seropositive, and one was classified as seronegative.

Each CDR3 protein gets one entry in TCRdb, which reprocessed the 5' RACE reads and gives no DNA. The specimen's table records about 260,000 distinct CDR3 sequences. Study-level points and caveats: A few of the donors also had these clonotypes leading their CD3+CD56-NKG2C+ fraction. Dominant NKG2C+ clonotypes made up roughly 1.0-8% of CD8+ T cells in about six donors.

The sequencing sample was made of blood T cells: a sorted CD56 or NKG2C T cell subset, CD4+ or CD8+ T cells, or bulk PBMC T cells (not recorded which). The chain links TRBV29-1 to TRBJ2-1; TCRdb selects TRBD2, and the lack of DNA leaves this call unchecked. The TCR comes from a man between 18 and 35 years old in good health. CDR3 loop: CSGEGVYSNEQFF.